What follows are 32 T cell receptor beta chains derived from one specimen sequenced in a study of blood T cell repertoires in COVID-19. Libraries were prepared by immunoSEQ multiplex PCR; TCRdb keeps only in-frame clonotypes and omits some of them. The table records approximately 100,000 clones, more than 75% of them present only once. Material: peripheral blood. These receptors were obtained from a human donor in a cohort sampled during active COVID-19.

The chain couples TRBV24-1 to TRBJ2-2, with 10 nucleotides matching TRBD1. The CDR3 sequence is 13 residues long. The J segment lost 13 bases and the V segment lost 9 bases, leaving 10 bases of the junction unmatched. Looked up from germline, CDR1 is KGHDR and CDR2 is SFDVKD. The CDR3 loop reads CATQGTGESGLFF. CDR3 nucleotides: TGTGCCACCCAGGGGACAGGGGAGTCGGGGCTGTTTTTT.

The chain uses TRBV18 and TRBJ1-2, with no clear D. The length of the CDR3 is 15 residues. The germline CDR1 and CDR2 sequences are KGHSH and LQKENI. Trimming cost V 2 bases and J 0 bases, with 10 bases left between them. The CDR3 bases are TGTGCCAGCTCACCAGAAGCGGAGACTAACTATGGCTACACCTTC. This translates into CASSPEAETNYGYTF. The entire variable domain, with the rest obtained from reference TRBV18 and TRBJ1-2, is as follows: NAGVMQNPRHLVRRRGQEARLRCSPMKGHSHVYWYRQLPEEGLKFMVYLQKENIIDESGMPKERFSAEFPKEGPSILRIQQVVRGDSAAYFCASSPEAETNYGYTFGSGTRLTVV.

This clone appeared a single time. In nucleotides, the CDR3 is TGCGCCAGCAGCCAAGATCGGGTAGCCAAAAACATTCAGTACTTC. It translates to CASSQDRVAKNIQYF. The rearrangement links TRBV4-3 to TRBJ2-4, with D unclear. This CDR3 spans 15 amino acids. CDR1 LGHNA and CDR2 YSLEER come from the germline V gene. V lost 0 bases and J lost 0, with 6 bases in between.

J is TRBJ1-2 and V is TRBV19; D is perhaps TRBD1 (5 bases). This CDR3 has 15 amino acids. The germline gives CDR1 LNHDA, CDR2 SQIVND (reference sequence). The V end was cut by 2 bases, the J end by 3 bases, with 13 bases between. The CDR3 sequence is CASSILDSRDYGYTF. CDR3 DNA sequence: TGTGCCAGTAGTATATTAGACAGTCGTGACTATGGCTACACCTTC.

This clone has only one observation. V gene TRBV7-2 combines with J gene TRBJ1-4; D uncertain. V shed 3 bases and J shed 1 base, with 12 bases lying between them. Germline CDR1 and CDR2: SGHTA and FQGNSA. CDR3 length: 16 residues. CDR3 DNA: TGTGCCAGCAGCTTGGCCGGGGTACGAACTAATGAAAAACTGTTTTTT. As protein: CASSLAGVRTNEKLFF.

The genes are TRBV6-6 and TRBJ2-6; D remains unclear. CDR1 and CDR2 from the germline V gene are MNHNY and SVGAGI (reference sequence). CDR3 length: 14 residues. The germline V and J ends were trimmed by 10 bases and 0 bases, with 10 bases remaining between them. CDR3 sequence: CATRPSSGANVLTF. CDR3 DNA sequence: TGTGCCACCAGACCCAGCTCTGGGGCCAACGTCCTGACTTTC.

The chain employs TRBV24-1 and TRBJ2-7; TRBD1 matches 7 bases. Germline lookup yields CDR1 KGHDR and CDR2 SFDVKD. The CDR3 has 14 residues. The ends lost 2 bases at V and 0 bases at J; junction bases unmatched: 0. This CDR3 is CATSDWDSSYEQYF. The CDR3 bases are TGTGCCACCAGTGATTGGGACAGCTCCTACGAGCAGTACTTC.

This clone is a singleton in its sample. The chain combines TRBV5-6 with TRBJ2-5; 9 bases are shared with TRBD1. This CDR3 contains 15 residues. V shed 4 bases, J shed 5 bases, and the junction held 9 bases outside the gene matches. From germline, CDR1 is SGHDT and CDR2 YYEEEE. The CDR3 is CASSPPGQGTETQYF. The DNA of the CDR3 is TGTGCCAGCAGCCCCCCGGGACAGGGAACGGAGACCCAGTACTTC.

The chain couples TRBV9 to TRBJ2-3, with a tentative D call TRBD2 (6 bases). The length of the CDR3 is 15 residues. Looked up from germline, CDR1 is SGDLS and CDR2 is YYNGEE. V was pared by 4 bases and J by 1 base, with 13 bases between. The CDR3, as DNA: TGTGCCAGCAGCCCCCGGACGGGGGGCACAGATACGCAGTATTTT. Translated: CASSPRTGGTDTQYF.

The J gene is TRBJ1-2, the V gene TRBV2; perhaps TRBD1 as D (6 bases). The CDR3 sequence is 13 residues long. Germline-derived CDR1 and CDR2 are SNHLY and FYNNEI. Trimming pared 1 base from V and 7 bases from J, leaving 10 bases between. The DNA of the CDR3 is TGTGCCAGCAGTGAAGTTATGGGGGCTGGCTACACCTTC. Residues: CASSEVMGAGYTF. The complete variable domain, with remaining parts taken from reference TRBV2 and TRBJ1-2, reads EPEVTQTPSHQVTQMGQEVILRCVPISNHLYFYWYRQILGQKVEFLVSFYNNEISEKSEIFDDQFSVERPDGSNFTLKIRSTKLEDSAMYFCASSEVMGAGYTFGSGTRLTVV.

The chain has TRBV9 and TRBJ2-5; TRBD1 matches 8 bases. The CDR3 extends over 14 amino acids. V lost 2 bases and J lost 2; bases outside the gene matches: 2. Germline V gives CDR1 SGDLS, CDR2 YYNGEE. Here the CDR3 DNA reads TGTGCCAGCAGCGTCACAGGGGGACAAGAGACCCAGTACTTC. Amino acid sequence: CASSVTGGQETQYF.

J is TRBJ2-7 and V is TRBV5-5, with a tentative D call TRBD2 (6 bases). CDR1 and CDR2 from the germline V gene are SGHKS and YYEKEE (reference sequence). CDR3 length: 14 residues. V lost 0 bases and J 1 base, leaving 8 bases between the germline ends. CDR3 in amino acids: CASSLAEGSYEQYF. In DNA, the CDR3 is TGTGCCAGCAGCTTGGCGGAGGGATCCTACGAGCAGTACTTC.

This clone was picked up one time. The chain recombines TRBV9 with TRBJ2-3; TRBD1 is a possible D gene (6 bases). CDR1 and CDR2 from the germline V gene are SGDLS and YYNGEE. V lost 3 bases to trimming and J lost 3 bases, with 17 bases between them. The CDR3 extends over 16 amino acids. The CDR3 sequence: CASSAPQGSGTDTQYF. The CDR3 nucleotides are TGTGCCAGCAGCGCCCCGCAGGGGAGTGGTACAGATACGCAGTATTTT.

This chain links TRBV5-4 with TRBJ1-2; 8 bases line up with TRBD1. Germline V lookup: CDR1 SGHNT, CDR2 YYREEE (reference sequence). The CDR3 is 16 residues long. V lost 4 bases to trimming and J lost 8 bases; unmatched junction nucleotides: 16. The DNA of the CDR3 is TGTGCCAGCAGCGCGGGCCGGACAGGGAATCTCTACGGCTACACCTTC. Its translation: CASSAGRTGNLYGYTF.

V is TRBV9 and J is TRBJ2-7; 7 bases map to TRBD1. This CDR3 has 14 residues. V lost 0 bases to trimming and J lost 2 bases; unmatched junction nucleotides: 2. Germline values: CDR1 SGDLS, CDR2 YYNGEE. The CDR3 loop reads CASSVGDRAYEQYF. CDR3 coding DNA: TGTGCCAGCAGCGTAGGAGACAGGGCCTACGAGCAGTACTTC.

This clone was observed a few times. The chain carries TRBV3-1 (or the pseudogene TRBV3-2) and TRBJ2-4; D remains unclear. The CDR3 spans 11 residues. The V end lost 4 bases, the J end lost 10 bases, and 8 bases lay between the germline ends. In germline, CDR1 is LGHDT, CDR2 YNNKEL (reference sequence). The CDR3 DNA is TGTGCCAGCAGCCCAGGCTATATTCAGTACTTC. Amino acid sequence: CASSPGYIQYF.

The chain has TRBV20-1 and TRBJ1-2, with 9 positions matching TRBD1. In germline, CDR1 is DFQATT, CDR2 SNEGSKA (reference sequence). The V and J ends lost 3 bases and 6 bases, in that order; junction bases with no gene match: 8. CDR3 size: 14 residues. This CDR3 reads CSASIQGAGDGYTF. CDR3 coding DNA: TGCAGTGCTAGTATACAGGGGGCCGGTGATGGCTACACCTTC.

This chain connects TRBV6-2 or TRBV6-3 to TRBJ2-2; D perhaps matches TRBD1 (6 bases). With 4 bases removed from V and 4 bases from J, the gap between germline ends came to 19 bases. CDR1 and CDR2 from the germline V gene are MNHEY and SVGEGT. The CDR3 consists of 17 residues. For the CDR3, the DNA is TGTGCCAGCAGTTTCCCTCAGGCAGGGGAAGGCACCGGGGAGCTGTTTTTT. It codes for CASSFPQAGEGTGELFF.

The chain recombines TRBV5-8 with TRBJ2-2; D possibly corresponds to TRBD2 (6 bases). The V gene lost 3 bases and the J gene lost 6 bases, with 18 bases spanning the gap. This CDR3 comprises 16 residues. Germline CDR1 reads SGHTS; CDR2 reads YDEGEE. The DNA of the CDR3 is TGTGCCAGCAGCTCTGGGGCGGGAATGATGGCCGGGGAGCTGTTTTTT. Amino acid sequence: CASSSGAGMMAGELFF.

V gene TRBV29-1 combines with J gene TRBJ2-7, with 12 nucleotides matching TRBD2. J gave up 3 bases and V 4 bases, and 1 base lay outside the gene matches. CDR1 and CDR2 from the germline V gene are SQVTM and ANQGSEA. The CDR3 is made up of 13 amino acids. The CDR3 sequence is CSVGGLAGYEQYF. The CDR3 DNA is TGCAGCGTTGGGGGACTAGCGGGCTACGAGCAGTACTTC.

V gene TRBV25-1 combines with J gene TRBJ1-3; 7 bases map to TRBD1. The CDR3 is 16 residues long. V lost 7 bases to trimming and J lost 0 bases; unmatched junction nucleotides: 9. Germline V gives CDR1 MGHDK, CDR2 SYGVNS. The CDR3 loop is CASNSDRYSSGNTIYF. The CDR3 coding sequence is TGTGCCAGCAACTCGGACAGGTACTCCTCTGGAAACACCATATATTTT.

Only a few counts were recorded for this clone. V is TRBV5-1 and J is TRBJ1-1; D call uncertain. Germline loops: CDR1 SGHRS, CDR2 YFSETQ. V shed 0 bases and J shed 0 bases, with 6 bases lying between them. The CDR3 has 14 residues. In DNA form, the CDR3 reads TGCGCCAGCAGCTTGGACAGCCTGAACACTGAAGCTTTCTTT. Protein product: CASSLDSLNTEAFF.

This clone showed up just once. The V call is TRBV28, the J call TRBJ2-1; D may be TRBD2 (6 bases). This CDR3 region has 16 residues. Trimming stripped 6 bases from V and 8 bases from J, with 23 bases between. Germline CDR1 and CDR2: MDHEN and SYDVKM. CDR3 protein: CASSTREWNNRDEQFF. The CDR3 nucleotides read TGTGCCAGCAGCACCCGGGAGTGGAACAATCGGGATGAGCAGTTCTTC.

The chain carries TRBV6-5 and TRBJ2-1, with TRBD2 identical over 12 bases. The CDR3 covers 15 residues. V gave up 6 bases and J gave up 3 bases; unmatched junction bases: 3. Germline V lookup: CDR1 MNHEY, CDR2 SVGAGI. This CDR3 is CASSPTSGGYNEQFF. CDR3 bases: TGTGCCAGCAGCCCGACTAGCGGGGGCTACAATGAGCAGTTCTTC.

This chain links TRBV12-3 or TRBV12-4 with TRBJ1-2, with D unclear. Trimming removed 2 bases from V and 5 bases from J, with 9 bases in between. The CDR3 totals 13 residues. This CDR3 is CASSLMGSYGYTF. CDR3 sequence (DNA): TGTGCCAGCAGTTTAATGGGGAGTTATGGCTACACCTTC.

This CDR3 reads CASSLFPDRNYGYTF. The CDR3 DNA follows: TGTGCCAGCAGCTTATTCCCGGACAGAAACTATGGCTACACCTTC. The chain joins TRBV11-1 to TRBJ1-2; D possibly corresponds to TRBD1 (6 bases). V gave up 2 bases and J gave up 2 bases, with 12 bases separating them. The CDR3 sequence is 15 residues long. Germline V CDR1 and CDR2: SGHAT, FQDESV (reference sequence). Using reference TRBV11-1 and TRBJ1-2 for the parts outside the CDR3, the full variable domain is EAEVAQSPRYKITEKSQAVAFWCDPISGHATLYWYRQILGQGPELLVQFQDESVVDDSQLPKDRFSAERLKGVDSTLKIQPAELGDSAMYLCASSLFPDRNYGYTFGSGTRLTVV.

CDR3 amino acids: CASSLGTGGVAGELFF. CDR3 DNA sequence: TGTGCCAGCAGCTTAGGGACAGGGGGCGTCGCCGGGGAGCTGTTTTTT. The chain couples TRBV7-3 to TRBJ2-2, with 12 nucleotides matching TRBD1. CDR1 is SGHTA, CDR2 FQGTGA, per germline. V lost 2 bases and J lost 6; bases outside the gene matches: 4. This CDR3 contains 16 residues.

The rearrangement links TRBV9 to TRBJ1-1; tentatively, D is TRBD1 (5 bases). The CDR3 spans 15 residues. Germline V gene data show CDR1 as SGDLS and CDR2 as YYNGEE. Trimming took 0 bases from V and 6 from J, leaving 15 bases between them. CDR3 in DNA: TGTGCCAGCAGCGTAGTGGCAGGGATTTCCCCTGAAGCTTTCTTT. Translating gives CASSVVAGISPEAFF.

The rearrangement uses TRBV28 and TRBJ1-2, with D hard to call. In germline, CDR1 is MDHEN, CDR2 SYDVKM. V dropped 5 bases and J dropped 5 bases, with 15 bases sitting between them. CDR3 length: 14 amino acids. CDR3 region: CASSPPTGVYGYTF. The CDR3, as DNA: TGTGCCAGCAGTCCCCCCACGGGAGTGTATGGCTACACCTTC.

This chain links TRBV11-2 with TRBJ2-7; 9 nucleotides line up with TRBD1. Germline V gene data show CDR1 as SGHAT and CDR2 as FQNNGV. This CDR3 region has 15 residues. The V gene end was trimmed by 0 bases and the J gene end by 9 bases; junction bases not matched to a gene: 9. The chain's CDR3 is CASSLDGGTGRMQYF. The CDR3 region has the DNA TGTGCCAGCAGCTTAGACGGTGGGACAGGGCGGATGCAGTACTTC.

This clone was observed a handful of times. This chain connects TRBV30 to TRBJ1-3, with D possibly TRBD1 on 5 matching bases. Germline V gene lookup returns CDR1 GTSNPN and CDR2 SVGIG (reference sequence). The CDR3 is 14 amino acids. Trimming stripped 8 bases from V and 3 bases from J, with 17 bases between. The CDR3 region is CARAAGIGGNTIYF. DNA of the CDR3: TGTGCCAGGGCAGCAGGGATAGGTGGAAACACCATATATTTT.

J is TRBJ1-2 and V is TRBV7-9; tentatively, D is TRBD1 (6 bases). The ends were cut back, 5 bases at V and 8 bases at J, with 27 bases in the middle. There are 17 residues in the CDR3. Germline CDR1 is SEHNR and CDR2 is FQNEAQ (reference sequence). The CDR3 DNA follows: TGTGCCAGCAGCCCACCTATGGGGGGGCCCGCCTGGGGAGGCTACACCTTC. Translation gives CASSPPMGGPAWGGYTF.